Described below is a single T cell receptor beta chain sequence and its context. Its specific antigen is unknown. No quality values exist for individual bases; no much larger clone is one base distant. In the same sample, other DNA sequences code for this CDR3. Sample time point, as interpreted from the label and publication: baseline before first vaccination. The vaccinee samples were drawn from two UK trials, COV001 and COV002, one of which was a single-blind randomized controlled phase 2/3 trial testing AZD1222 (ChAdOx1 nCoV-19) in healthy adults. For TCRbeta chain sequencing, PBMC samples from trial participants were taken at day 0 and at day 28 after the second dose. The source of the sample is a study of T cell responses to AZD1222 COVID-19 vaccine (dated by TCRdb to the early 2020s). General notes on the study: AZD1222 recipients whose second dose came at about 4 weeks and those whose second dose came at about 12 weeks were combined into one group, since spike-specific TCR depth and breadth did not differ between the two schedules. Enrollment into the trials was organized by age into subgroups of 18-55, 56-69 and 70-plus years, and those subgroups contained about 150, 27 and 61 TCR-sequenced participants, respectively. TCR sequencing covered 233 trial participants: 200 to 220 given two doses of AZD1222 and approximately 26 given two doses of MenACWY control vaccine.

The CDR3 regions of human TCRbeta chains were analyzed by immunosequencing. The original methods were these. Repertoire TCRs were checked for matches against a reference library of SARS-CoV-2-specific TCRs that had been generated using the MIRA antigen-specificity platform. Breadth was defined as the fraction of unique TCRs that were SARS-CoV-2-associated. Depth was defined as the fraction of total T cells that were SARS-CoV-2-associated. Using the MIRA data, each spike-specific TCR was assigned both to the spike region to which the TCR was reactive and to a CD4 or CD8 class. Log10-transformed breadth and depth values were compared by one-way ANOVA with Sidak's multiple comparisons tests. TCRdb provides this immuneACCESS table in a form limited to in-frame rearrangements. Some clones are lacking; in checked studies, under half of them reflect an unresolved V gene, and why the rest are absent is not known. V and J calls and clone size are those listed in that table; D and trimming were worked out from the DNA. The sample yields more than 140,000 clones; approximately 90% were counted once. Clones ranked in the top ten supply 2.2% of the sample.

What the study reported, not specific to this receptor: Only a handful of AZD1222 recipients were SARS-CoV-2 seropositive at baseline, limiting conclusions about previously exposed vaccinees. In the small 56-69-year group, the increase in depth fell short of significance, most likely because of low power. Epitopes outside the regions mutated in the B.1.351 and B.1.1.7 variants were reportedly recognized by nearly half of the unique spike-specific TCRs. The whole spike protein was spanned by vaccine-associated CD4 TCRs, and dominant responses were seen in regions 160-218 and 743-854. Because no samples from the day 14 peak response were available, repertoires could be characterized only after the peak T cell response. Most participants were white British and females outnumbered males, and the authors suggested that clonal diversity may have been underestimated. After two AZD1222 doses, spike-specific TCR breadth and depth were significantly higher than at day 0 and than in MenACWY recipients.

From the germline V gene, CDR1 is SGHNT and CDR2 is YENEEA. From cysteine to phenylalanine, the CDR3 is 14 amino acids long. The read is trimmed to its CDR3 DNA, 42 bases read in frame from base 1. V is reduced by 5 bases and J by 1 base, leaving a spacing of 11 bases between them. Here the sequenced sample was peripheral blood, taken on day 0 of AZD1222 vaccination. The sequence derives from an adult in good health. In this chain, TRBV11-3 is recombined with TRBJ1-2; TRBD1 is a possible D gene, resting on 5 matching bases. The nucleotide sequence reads TGTGCCAGCAGCCCAGGGACGGGTAACTATGGCTACACCTTC. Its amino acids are CASSPGTGNYGYTF.